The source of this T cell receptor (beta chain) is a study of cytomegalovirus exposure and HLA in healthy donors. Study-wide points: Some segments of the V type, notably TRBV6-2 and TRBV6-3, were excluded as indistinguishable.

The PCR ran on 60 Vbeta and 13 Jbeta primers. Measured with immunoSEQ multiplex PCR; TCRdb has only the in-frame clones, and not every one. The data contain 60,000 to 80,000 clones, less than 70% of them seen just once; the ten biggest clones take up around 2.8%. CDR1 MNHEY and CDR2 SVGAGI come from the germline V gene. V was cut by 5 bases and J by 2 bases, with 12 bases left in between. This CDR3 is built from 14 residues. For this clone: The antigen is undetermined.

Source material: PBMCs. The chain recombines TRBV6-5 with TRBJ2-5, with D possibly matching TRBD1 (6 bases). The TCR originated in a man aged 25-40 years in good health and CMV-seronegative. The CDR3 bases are TGTGCCAGCAGTCGACAGGCAACACAAGAGACCCAGTACTTC. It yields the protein CASSRQATQETQYF.